This note documents a single TCR beta chain sequence. Its target is not known. Trimming pared 0 bases from V and 6 bases from J, leaving 14 bases between. In germline, CDR1 is ENHRY, CDR2 SYGVKD. The CDR3 sequence is 16 residues long. The sample is drawn from a study of T cell repertoires in cytomegalovirus infection. Study background: The authors relied on CMV epitopes, both recently identified HLA-C-restricted and well-studied HLA-B-restricted. Indicated by public TCR beta signatures were CMV infection and matching HLA type. Study outcomes and limitations: HLA-C-restricted CMV clonotypes gave the most frequent clonotype in two of eight donors. CMV carriers having the relevant HLA were flagged by cumulative public TCR beta family frequency.

Via MiXCR, TCRdb re-called the reads, giving one row per CDR3 protein. The sample records a few hundred thousand distinct CDR3 sequences, under 45% being singletons. The clonotype was recovered from a human donor in good health (CMV status not recorded). Some clones in this sample may be carry-over from other donors' samples. Sample: cultured PBMCs, taken from culture after CMV antigen stimulation. The V call is TRBV10-3, the J call TRBJ2-2, with D uncertain. In nucleotides, the CDR3 is TGTGCCATCAGTGAGTCAGACTCAGGAGTCGCCGGGGAGCTGTTTTTT. Translating gives CAISESDSGVAGELFF.